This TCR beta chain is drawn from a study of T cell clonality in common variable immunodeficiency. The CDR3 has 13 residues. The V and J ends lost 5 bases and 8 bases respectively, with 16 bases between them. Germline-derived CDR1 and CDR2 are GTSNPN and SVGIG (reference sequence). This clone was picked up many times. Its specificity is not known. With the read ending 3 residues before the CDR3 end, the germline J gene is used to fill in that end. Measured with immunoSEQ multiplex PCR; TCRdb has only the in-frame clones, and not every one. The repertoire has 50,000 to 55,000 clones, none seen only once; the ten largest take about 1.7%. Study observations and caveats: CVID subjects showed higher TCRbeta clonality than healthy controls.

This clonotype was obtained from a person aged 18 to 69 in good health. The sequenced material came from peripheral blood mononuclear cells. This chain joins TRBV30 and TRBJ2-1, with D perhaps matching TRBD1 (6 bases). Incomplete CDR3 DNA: TGTGCCTGGCAGCTGACAGGTTTTCATGAG. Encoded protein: CAWQLTGFHE. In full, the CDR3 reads CAWQLTGFHEQFF.